Below are 27 T cell receptor beta chains sequenced from a single sample in a study of Ad26.COV2.S vaccination and SARS-CoV-2 variants. Assay used: immunoSEQ multiplex PCR; TCRdb lists only in-frame clones, some missing. The sample lists about 460,000 clones, roughly nine tenths occurring once. The treatment was: 15 to 20 received Ad26.COV2.S at low or high dose, single or two shots; a few received placebo; per-sample allocation not given. The study sampled participants on day 63 after the first vaccine or placebo injection. This specimen was peripheral blood, taken in a trial of Ad26.COV2.S vaccine versus placebo. These receptors were obtained from a person between 18 and 65 years old who received the Ad26.COV2.S COVID-19 vaccine or a placebo.

V is TRBV2 and J is TRBJ2-3, with D possibly being TRBD1 (6 bases). The germline CDR1 and CDR2 sequences are SNHLY and FYNNEI. The CDR3 totals 19 residues. V was cut by 8 bases and J by 4 bases, with 31 bases left in between. The CDR3 DNA is TGTGCCAGCTATTGGGTGTCGCTGGGTAGGGGGAGTATGGCAGATACGCAGTATTTT. As protein: CASYWVSLGRGSMADTQYF.

In this sample, this clone turned up a few times. V usage is TRBV14 and J usage is TRBJ2-7; D might be TRBD1 (6 bases). Germline V gene data show CDR1 as SGHDN and CDR2 as FVKESK. The ends were cut back, 4 bases at V and 6 bases at J, with 28 bases in the middle. CDR3 size: 18 residues. CDR3 in DNA: TGTGCCAGCAGCCCTGGGGGCGGCAGATCACCCGGCCGCCGCGAGCAGTACTTC. Translated: CASSPGGGRSPGRREQYF.

The chain couples TRBV5-1 to TRBJ2-3; TRBD2 aligns across 8 bases. The CDR3 spans 14 residues. V gave up 0 bases and J gave up 5 bases; unmatched junction bases: 2. Germline CDR1 is SGHRS and CDR2 is YFSETQ. The chain's CDR3 is CASSLGSGVDTQYF. CDR3 sequence (DNA): TGCGCCAGCAGCTTGGGTAGCGGGGTAGATACGCAGTATTTT.

The chain recombines TRBV7-9 with TRBJ2-3; 12 nucleotides line up with TRBD2. The V and J ends lost 5 bases and 3 bases, in that order; junction bases with no gene match: 12. Germline loops: CDR1 SEHNR, CDR2 FQNEAQ (reference sequence). The CDR3 runs 18 residues. The CDR3 here is CASSPKQKTSGGTDTQYF. The CDR3, as DNA: TGTGCCAGCAGCCCGAAGCAAAAGACTAGCGGGGGTACAGATACGCAGTATTTT.

This clone was counted only a few times. The V gene is TRBV25-1, the J gene TRBJ2-5, with D hard to call. CDR1 is MGHDK, CDR2 SYGVNS, per germline. The CDR3 covers 11 residues. Trimming stripped 5 bases from V and 4 bases from J, with 5 bases between. This CDR3 reads CASSSIETQYF. For the CDR3, the DNA is TGTGCCAGCAGTAGCATAGAGACCCAGTACTTC.

This chain links TRBV29-1 with TRBJ2-5; TRBD2 matches 13 bases. The germline gives CDR1 SQVTM, CDR2 ANQGSEA. There are 14 residues in the CDR3. J lost 4 bases, V lost 7 bases, and 6 bases had no gene match. In DNA, the CDR3 is TGCAGCGCAGCCGGGACTAGCGGGGCAGAGACCCAGTACTTC. The encoded protein is CSAAGTSGAETQYF.

The V and J genes are TRBV28 and TRBJ2-7, with TRBD2 as a possible D gene (5 bases). V dropped 8 bases and J dropped 5 bases, with 22 bases sitting between them. Germline loops: CDR1 MDHEN, CDR2 SYDVKM. The CDR3 has 15 amino acids. The CDR3 DNA sequence: TGTGCCAGCGCCTCCTATGGTGCGGGTAGCGACGAGCAGTACTTC. It codes for CASASYGAGSDEQYF.

The rearrangement uses TRBV10-3 and TRBJ2-1, with 16 bases lining up with TRBD2. V shed 5 bases, J shed 8 bases, and the junction held 15 bases outside the gene matches. This CDR3 is 19 amino acids long. Germline CDR1 reads ENHRY; CDR2 reads SYGVKD. CDR3 loop: CAISPNPGLAGGPSDEQFF. CDR3 sequence (DNA): TGTGCCATCAGTCCAAACCCGGGACTAGCGGGAGGGCCGTCGGATGAGCAGTTCTTC.

The chain combines TRBV12-3 or TRBV12-4 with TRBJ2-5; 8 bases match TRBD1. The CDR3 has 13 amino acids. The junction had 5 bases not matched to a gene; V was cut back by 6 bases and J by 5 bases. CDR3 region: CASRWTGMETQYF. CDR3 sequence (DNA): TGTGCCAGCAGGTGGACAGGGATGGAGACCCAGTACTTC.

This clone was observed a few times. The chain links TRBV2 to TRBJ1-6; D is uncertain. CDR3 length: 13 residues. Trimming left V 8 bases short and J 9 bases short, with 14 bases between. Looked up from germline, CDR1 is SNHLY and CDR2 is FYNNEI. CDR3 nucleotide sequence: TGTGCCAGCCGCCCCGAGATGGGTTCACCCCTCCACTTT. Amino acids: CASRPEMGSPLHF.

The genes are TRBV19 and TRBJ1-5; 7 bases fit TRBD1. CDR1 and CDR2 (germline): LNHDA, SQIVND (reference sequence). The CDR3 covers 16 residues. V gave up 3 bases and J gave up 4 bases; unmatched junction bases: 9. CDR3 DNA sequence: TGTGCCAGTAGTATGCCCACGGGACAGAAGAATCAGCCCCAGCATTTT. Amino acid sequence: CASSMPTGQKNQPQHF.

The chain is built from TRBV7-2 and TRBJ2-6; 9 positions agree with TRBD2. This CDR3 comprises 18 residues. V trimming: 1 base; J trimming: 0 bases; junction bases outside the gene matches: 4. CDR1 and CDR2 (germline): SGHTA, FQGNSA. As DNA, the CDR3 is TGTGCCAGCAGCTTAGTGGGGACTAGCAGCTCTGGGGCCAACGTCCTGACTTTC. It yields the protein CASSLVGTSSSGANVLTF.

The chain uses TRBV24-1 and TRBJ1-5; no clear D gene. Trimming cost V 3 bases and J 2 bases, with 10 bases left between them. This CDR3 has 15 residues. CDR1 is KGHDR and CDR2 is SFDVKD in the germline V gene. The chain's CDR3 is CATSDTGRGNQPQHF. The CDR3, as DNA: TGTGCCACCAGTGATACCGGACGGGGCAATCAGCCCCAGCATTTT.

This clone showed up just a few times. The chain has TRBV5-1 and TRBJ2-2, with 7 bases aligning to TRBD1. V gave up 4 bases and J gave up 3 bases; unmatched junction bases: 6. The length of the CDR3 is 15 residues. The germline V gene has CDR1 SGHRS and CDR2 YFSETQ. CDR3 amino acids: CASSHGQADTGELFF. The CDR3, as DNA: TGCGCCAGCAGCCACGGACAGGCGGACACCGGGGAGCTGTTTTTT.

This rearrangement joins TRBV27 to TRBJ1-6; D remains ambiguous. The germline V gene has CDR1 MNHEY and CDR2 SMNVEV (reference sequence). V lost 2 bases and J 10 bases, leaving 12 bases between the germline ends. The CDR3 covers 14 residues. As DNA, the CDR3 is TGTGCCAGCAGTTTAAGAGGTTACTCGTCACCCCTCCACTTT. This gives the protein CASSLRGYSSPLHF.

The CDR3 spells CASSTGQVSNQPQHF. CDR3 sequence (DNA): TGTGCCAGCAGCACGGGACAGGTTAGCAATCAGCCCCAGCATTTT. The V call is TRBV5-8, the J call TRBJ1-5; TRBD1 aligns across 8 bases. Trimming at V came to 4 bases and at J to 0 bases, leaving 3 bases not matched to a gene. From germline, CDR1 is SGHTS and CDR2 YDEGEE. The CDR3 runs to 15 residues.

The chain is built from TRBV27 and TRBJ1-5, with a weak D call TRBD1 (5 bases). The germline V and J ends were trimmed by 0 bases and 6 bases, with 12 bases remaining between them. The CDR3 is 15 amino acids. Per the germline V gene, CDR1 is MNHEY and CDR2 is SMNVEV (reference sequence). The CDR3 DNA follows: TGTGCCAGCAGTTTATCGCATGGGGGTGTTCAGCCCCAGCATTTT. Protein: CASSLSHGGVQPQHF.

The chain uses TRBV7-8 and TRBJ1-2; tentatively, D is TRBD1 (6 bases). V was pared by 5 bases and J by 5 bases, with 9 bases between. The CDR3 extends over 12 amino acids. Germline CDR1 and CDR2: SGHVS and FQNEAQ. The CDR3 sequence is CASSPGQYGYTF. DNA of the CDR3: TGTGCCAGCAGCCCCGGACAGTATGGCTACACCTTC.

The chain carries TRBV19 and TRBJ1-1; TRBD1 matches 8 bases. The CDR3 spans 14 residues. V dropped 3 bases and J dropped 5; count of bases not matched to a gene: 5. Germline V lookup: CDR1 LNHDA, CDR2 SQIVND (reference sequence). CDR3 coding DNA: TGTGCCAGTAGTATTACAGGGGGACGAACTGAAGCTTTCTTT. It yields the protein CASSITGGRTEAFF.

The chain uses TRBV29-1 and TRBJ1-2, with D unresolved. The CDR3 runs 12 residues. Germline V gives CDR1 SQVTM, CDR2 ANQGSEA. The CDR3 nucleotides read TGCAGTTCATTTCGGGGAGGCTATGGCTACACCTTC. Translating gives CSSFRGGYGYTF. The variable domain in full, completed from reference TRBV29-1 and TRBJ1-2, reads SAVISQKPSRDICQRGTSLTIQCQVDSQVTMMFWYRQQPGQSLTLIATANQGSEATYESGFVIDKFPISRPNLTFSTLTVSNMSPEDSSIYLCSSFRGGYGYTFGSGTRLTVV.

The chain has TRBV28 and TRBJ2-2; D not certain. V was pared by 8 bases and J by 1 base, with 17 bases between. Looked up from germline, CDR1 is MDHEN and CDR2 is SYDVKM. CDR3 length: 16 residues. CDR3 DNA: TGTGCCAGCCCCAAGCTGAAGGGCCTGAACACCGGGGAGCTGTTTTTT. Encoded protein: CASPKLKGLNTGELFF.

J is TRBJ2-1 and V is TRBV5-1, with D possibly TRBD2 on 5 matching bases. The CDR3 is 16 amino acids. V was shortened by 7 bases and J by 8 bases, with 25 bases between the two germline ends. Germline CDR1 SGHRS, CDR2 YFSETQ. Here the CDR3 reads CASGPNGLRARDEQFF. In DNA form, the CDR3 reads TGCGCCAGCGGACCTAACGGACTGAGGGCTCGGGATGAGCAGTTCTTC.

The V gene is TRBV29-1, the J gene TRBJ2-7; D gene unclear. V was pared by 3 bases and J by 2 bases, with 14 bases between. The CDR3 is 14 amino acids. Germline assignment: CDR1 SQVTM and CDR2 ANQGSEA. The CDR3 sequence: CSVERVDAPYEQYF. The CDR3, as DNA: TGCAGCGTTGAGAGAGTGGACGCACCCTACGAGCAGTACTTC.

V and J are TRBV14 and TRBJ1-6, with 8 bases identical to TRBD1. The J segment lost 8 bases and the V segment lost 6 bases, leaving 3 bases of the junction unmatched. The CDR3 loop spans 13 amino acids. The germline gives CDR1 SGHDN, CDR2 FVKESK. The CDR3 here is CASRGQVYSPLHF. The CDR3 coding sequence is TGTGCCAGCAGGGGACAGGTATATTCACCCCTCCACTTT.

This clone is a singleton in its sample. J is TRBJ2-7 and V is TRBV21-1; TRBD2 was called by the table and not checked on the DNA. TRBV21-1 is noted as a pseudogene. The CDR3 loop spans 17 amino acids. The CDR3 spells CASSKGGSGRAYGEQYF. The CDR3 DNA follows: TGTGCCAGCAGCAAAGGAGGTAGCGGGAGGGCCTACGGCGAGCAGTACTTC.

The genes are TRBV6-1 and TRBJ2-6, with D perhaps TRBD1 (5 bases). The CDR3 is 17 amino acids. Trimming cost V 3 bases and J 0 bases, with 12 bases left between them. CDR1 MNHNS and CDR2 SASEGT come from the germline V gene. CDR3 coding DNA: TGTGCCAGCAGTGACAGACAGTCACCCTCTGGGGCCAACGTCCTGACTTTC. Its protein is CASSDRQSPSGANVLTF.

This rearrangement joins TRBV9 to TRBJ2-1; 9 bases agree with TRBD2. CDR1 and CDR2 from the germline V gene are SGDLS and YYNGEE. The CDR3 has 15 amino acids. V shed 4 bases and J 2 bases; nucleotides not matched to a gene: 4. CDR3 in DNA: TGTGCCAGCAGCCTGACTAGCGGCGCCTACAATGAGCAGTTCTTC. As protein: CASSLTSGAYNEQFF.